One sample yielded the 18 T cell receptor beta chains listed below, sequenced in a study of T cells in Graves' hyperthyroidism and ophthalmopathy. Regions amplified from RNA transcripts were the TCR beta CDR3 regions. A first-round RT-PCR of the TCR CDR3 used the HTBI primer set. TCRdb processed the multiplex PCR reads anew with MiXCR; each CDR3 protein has one entry. Of around 480,000 distinct CDR3 sequences listed, roughly 14% are singletons. The sample consisted of blood. The origin of the receptors is a woman under 30 with Graves' hyperthyroidism.

This clonotype has ten or more counts. V and J are TRBV25-1 and TRBJ2-3, with TRBD2 identical over 9 bases. Trimming took 9 bases from V and 2 from J; bases not matched to a gene: 18. The CDR3 has 18 residues. Germline CDR1 and CDR2: MGHDK and SYGVNS. In DNA form, the CDR3 reads TGTGCCAGTGGGGGGGGCGCGGGAGGGCCGATTTCCACAGATACGCAGTATTTT. Translating it yields CASGGGAGGPISTDTQYF.

This clonotype was seen repeatedly, ten times or more. The rearrangement uses TRBV10-3 and TRBJ2-2, with a weak D call TRBD1 (5 bases). V was cut by 6 bases and J by 2 bases, with 7 bases left in between. Looked up from germline, CDR1 is ENHRY and CDR2 is SYGVKD. The CDR3 is 13 amino acids. CDR3 sequence reads: CAIRTVNTGELFF. The CDR3 region has the DNA TGTGCCATCAGGACAGTAAACACCGGGGAGCTGTTTTTT.

This clonotype was seen at least ten times. The V and J genes are TRBV27 and TRBJ2-1; 10 bases fit TRBD1. The germline gives CDR1 MNHEY, CDR2 SMNVEV (reference sequence). Trimming removed 5 bases from V and 2 bases from J; junction bases left unmatched: 9. This CDR3 is 17 amino acids long. The CDR3 coding sequence is TGTGCCAGCAGTCCCAGGGGACAGGGGATTCCCTACAATGAGCAGTTCTTC. It encodes CASSPRGQGIPYNEQFF.

This clonotype was observed at least ten times. The chain is built from TRBV12-3 or TRBV12-4 and TRBJ2-7; the match to TRBD2 covers 8 bases. V lost 7 bases and J lost 6; bases outside the gene matches: 14. CDR3 length equals 15 residues. CDR3 sequence: CASTSQAGEVGEQYF. Here the CDR3 DNA reads TGTGCCAGCACCTCTCAAGCGGGAGAAGTAGGCGAGCAGTACTTC.

This clonotype showed up just a few times. The rearrangement joins TRBV20-1 to TRBJ2-3, with a possible D match to TRBD2 (6 bases). The CDR3 spans 14 residues. Germline lookup yields CDR1 DFQATT and CDR2 SNEGSKA (reference sequence). V was trimmed by 1 base and J by 4 bases, leaving 12 bases between them. CDR3 nucleotides: TGCAGTGCTAGAGGCGGGATGGGGGCAGATACGCAGTATTTT. This encodes CSARGGMGADTQYF.

There are many counts of this clonotype. This rearrangement joins TRBV12-3 or TRBV12-4 to TRBJ2-6; maybe TRBD1 (6 bases). The CDR3 totals 15 residues. The V and J ends lost 5 bases and 2 bases respectively, with 10 bases between them. The CDR3 protein is CASSTGFAGANVLTF. In DNA, the CDR3 is TGTGCCAGCAGTACAGGGTTCGCTGGGGCCAACGTCCTGACTTTC.

Many counts were recorded for this clonotype. The V and J genes are TRBV2 and TRBJ2-7; D gene unclear. The CDR3 is 11 amino acids. In germline, CDR1 is SNHLY, CDR2 FYNNEI. V was cut by 5 bases and J by 5 bases, with 7 bases left in between. CDR3 in amino acids: CASSYINEQYF. The CDR3 DNA reads as TGTGCCAGCAGTTACATCAACGAGCAGTACTTC.

This clonotype was counted ten times or more. The V call is TRBV29-1, the J call TRBJ1-4; TRBD1 might be the D (5 bases). From germline, CDR1 is SQVTM and CDR2 ANQGSEA. The CDR3 sequence is 13 residues long. Trimming shortened V by 4 bases and J by 12 bases, and 18 bases separated the two germline ends. The CDR3 sequence: CSVGLSGLSELFF. The CDR3 coding sequence is TGCAGCGTTGGGCTGTCGGGACTTTCGGAACTGTTTTTT.

In its sample, this clonotype was seen once. V is TRBV6-2 or TRBV6-3 and J is TRBJ1-1, with D possibly being TRBD1 (6 bases). Trimming left V 2 bases short and J 11 bases short, with 12 bases between. This CDR3 contains 12 residues. The V gene's germline CDR1 is MNHEY and CDR2 SVGEGT. CDR3 region: CASSYGGSGAFF. In DNA, the CDR3 is TGTGCCAGCAGTTACGGGGGCTCGGGGGCTTTCTTT.

Turning to this clonotype: Relative to the germline gene, one junction end is altered; a read error may explain this. This sequence joins TRBV6-5 and TRBJ2-1; 12 bases are a match to TRBD2. Germline values: CDR1 MNHEY, CDR2 SVGAGI. This CDR3 has 12 amino acids. CDR3 amino acids: CASSLTSGRWLF. CDR3 sequence (DNA): TGTGCCAGCAGTTTGACTAGCGGGAGATGGCTCTTC.

This clonotype was seen more than once but under ten times. The chain employs TRBV19 and TRBJ2-7; D not resolved. This CDR3 comprises 13 residues. V dropped 5 bases and J dropped 4 bases, with 12 bases sitting between them. The germline V gene encodes CDR1 LNHDA and CDR2 SQIVND (reference sequence). In DNA form, the CDR3 reads TGTGCCAGTAGTCCCCTTCCCCCTTACGAGCAGTACTTC. Protein product: CASSPLPPYEQYF.

The genes are TRBV5-5 and TRBJ1-2, with TRBD1 identical over 8 bases. This CDR3 comprises 13 residues. The ends lost 7 bases at V and 3 bases at J; junction bases unmatched: 5. Germline lookup yields CDR1 SGHKS and CDR2 YYEKEE (reference sequence). The CDR3 sequence is CASQTGADYGYTF. CDR3 bases: TGTGCCAGCCAGACAGGGGCTGACTATGGCTACACCTTC.

In this sample, this clonotype turned up many times. This chain joins TRBV27 and TRBJ2-1, with 7 positions matching TRBD2. The junction had 3 bases not matched to a gene; V was cut back by 8 bases and J by 2 bases. Germline lookup yields CDR1 MNHEY and CDR2 SMNVEV (reference sequence). The CDR3 consists of 13 residues. CDR3 nucleotides: TGTGCCAGCCGGGAGGTGGCCTACAATGAGCAGTTCTTC. This encodes CASREVAYNEQFF.

This clonotype has ten or more counts. The chain has TRBV20-1 and TRBJ2-1; 8 bases match TRBD2. The CDR3 contains 14 residues. J was trimmed by 4 bases and V by 5 bases; bases with no gene match: 7. Germline V lookup: CDR1 DFQATT, CDR2 SNEGSKA (reference sequence). The CDR3 is CSAASGRGYNEQFF. The CDR3 DNA sequence: TGCAGTGCTGCCAGCGGGAGAGGGTACAATGAGCAGTTCTTC.

This clonotype showed up many times. This rearrangement joins TRBV12-3 or TRBV12-4 to TRBJ1-2; 8 nucleotides align to TRBD1. The CDR3 extends over 16 amino acids. V gave up 0 bases and J gave up 4 bases; unmatched junction bases: 7. The CDR3 is CASSLARAGGSYGYTF. The CDR3 nucleotides are TGTGCCAGCAGTTTAGCGCGGGCAGGGGGCAGCTATGGCTACACCTTC.

This clonotype appeared a few times. CDR3 nucleotide sequence: TGTGCCAGCAGTGAAATATGGACTGAAGCTTTCTTT. Residues: CASSEIWTEAFF. The gene calls are TRBV6-1 and TRBJ1-1; D gene unclear. The CDR3 runs to 12 residues. Trimming pared 2 bases from V and 5 bases from J, leaving 6 bases between. From germline, CDR1 is MNHNS and CDR2 SASEGT.

This clonotype has ten or more counts. This chain connects TRBV27 to TRBJ2-4; no firm D call. The CDR3 has 15 amino acids. V lost 5 bases and J 0 bases, leaving 11 bases between the germline ends. Germline V gene lookup returns CDR1 MNHEY and CDR2 SMNVEV (reference sequence). Here the CDR3 DNA reads TGTGCCAGCAGTCCGAGTCCCGGAGCCAAAAACATTCAGTACTTC. Translation gives CASSPSPGAKNIQYF.

The chain employs TRBV4-1 and TRBJ1-1; 9 bases agree with TRBD1. V shed 4 bases, J shed 1 base, and the junction held 7 bases outside the gene matches. The CDR3 extends over 16 amino acids. From germline, CDR1 is MGHRA and CDR2 YSYEKL. The CDR3 reads CASSPRTGAGNTEAFF. The CDR3 DNA sequence: TGCGCCAGCAGCCCTCGGACAGGGGCTGGGAACACTGAAGCTTTCTTT.